These T cell receptor beta chains were read from a single sample in a study of cytomegalovirus exposure and HLA in healthy donors. Repertoires were generated with immunoSEQ multiplex PCR, while TCRdb's copy carries only in-frame clones and drops some. The sample has about 120,000 clones, 89% seen once; the top ten hold approximately 1%. The sequencing sample was made of PBMCs. Receptors originate from a woman younger than 35 in good health and CMV-seronegative. Each CDR3 is given with its conserved first and last residue. The D gene is left open where the match is weak. A clone size is listed for some rows: how often the clone was seen (once, few, many), or a class if it is expanded.

v_gene	abundance	d_gene	j_gene	CDR3aa	CDR3nt
TRBV19	.	.	TRBJ1-4	CASSIETGVEKLFF	TGTGCCAGTAGTATCGAGACAGGCGTTGAAAAACTGTTTTTT
TRBV18	.	.	TRBJ1-2	CASSPLGVSSGYTF	TGTGCCAGCTCACCACTCGGGGTTTCATCTGGCTACACCTTC
TRBV6-6	.	TRBD1	TRBJ1-1	CASSIRGRDTEAFF	TGTGCCAGCAGTATCAGGGGGCGGGACACTGAAGCTTTCTTT
TRBV5-1	.	.	TRBJ2-7	CASSSGVSYEQYF	TGCGCCAGCAGCTCGGGAGTCTCCTACGAGCAGTACTTC
TRBV28	.	.	TRBJ2-7	CASSTQGSSYEQYF	TGTGCCAGCAGTACACAGGGTAGCTCCTACGAGCAGTACTTC
TRBV7-6	.	.	TRBJ1-1	CASSTGGGWTEAFF	TGTGCCAGCAGCACGGGGGGGGGCTGGACTGAAGCTTTCTTT
TRBV6-5	.	TRBD1	TRBJ1-4	CASSRGQGYEKLFF	TGTGCCAGCAGTCGGGGACAGGGATACGAAAAACTGTTTTTT
TRBV28	.	.	TRBJ2-5	CASSRTIEETQYF	TGTGCCAGCAGTCGGACTATCGAGGAGACCCAGTACTTC
TRBV7-2	.	TRBD1	TRBJ1-5	CASSPDRGGQPQHF	TGTGCCAGCAGCCCGGACAGGGGAGGTCAGCCCCAGCATTTT
TRBV7-9	.	TRBD1	TRBJ2-2	CASSSTGFSTGELFF	TGTGCCAGCAGCTCGACAGGGTTTTCCACCGGGGAGCTGTTTTTT
TRBV2	.	TRBD2	TRBJ2-7	CASSEGGTFSYEQYF	TGTGCCAGCAGTGAGGGGGGGACTTTTTCCTACGAGCAGTACTTC
TRBV7-9	.	TRBD1	TRBJ1-2	CASSADFGQGPYGYTF	TGTGCCAGCAGCGCAGACTTTGGACAGGGTCCCTATGGCTACACCTTC
TRBV14	.	.	TRBJ1-2	CASSHGEGTYGYTF	TGTGCCAGCAGCCATGGGGAGGGGACCTATGGCTACACCTTC
TRBV13	.	TRBD1	TRBJ2-7	CASSLRTGATYEQYF	TGTGCCAGCAGCTTACGGACAGGGGCTACCTACGAGCAGTACTTC
TRBV10-3	.	TRBD1	TRBJ2-7	CAISESRGRSYEQYF	TGTGCCATCAGTGAATCCAGGGGGAGATCCTACGAGCAGTACTTC
TRBV6-1	.	TRBD1	TRBJ1-1	CASKSQGWDTEAFF	TGTGCCAGCAAATCACAGGGGTGGGACACTGAAGCTTTCTTT
TRBV27	.	TRBD1	TRBJ1-4	CASSGTGPEKLFF	TGTGCCAGCAGCGGGACAGGGCCCGAAAAACTGTTTTTT
TRBV28	.	TRBD2	TRBJ2-5	CASRPGLAGAVETQYF	TGTGCCAGCAGACCAGGACTAGCGGGAGCAGTGGAGACCCAGTACTTC
TRBV7-9	once	.	TRBJ1-5	CASSLNVGAPQHF	TGTGCCAGCAGCTTAAATGTGGGGGCGCCCCAGCATTTT
TRBV5-4	.	TRBD2	TRBJ2-1	CASALSGRANNEQFF	TGTGCCAGCGCTCTTAGCGGGAGGGCCAACAATGAGCAGTTCTTC
TRBV7-2	.	.	TRBJ2-5	CASSLGLAKREETQYF	TGTGCCAGCAGCTTAGGGCTAGCAAAAAGGGAAGAGACCCAGTACTTC
TRBV7-6	.	.	TRBJ2-5	CASSAGQKQETQYF	TGTGCCAGCAGCGCGGGACAGAAGCAAGAGACCCAGTACTTC
TRBV5-1	few	TRBD2	TRBJ2-1	CASSLGLGLNEQFF	TGCGCCAGCAGCTTAGGACTAGGCTTGAATGAGCAGTTCTTC
TRBV29-1	.	TRBD1	TRBJ1-2	CSVLRDRVGYTF	TGCAGCGTTCTCCGGGACAGGGTAGGCTACACCTTC
TRBV7-9	.	.	TRBJ1-5	CASSSGQQPQHF	TGTGCCAGCAGCTCAGGACAGCAGCCCCAGCATTTT
TRBV2	.	.	TRBJ2-3	CASSDGHTDTQYF	TGTGCCAGCAGCGACGGACACACAGATACGCAGTATTTT
TRBV29-1	.	.	TRBJ1-1	CSVEVLMSRNTEAFF	TGCAGCGTTGAAGTCTTAATGTCGAGGAACACTGAAGCTTTCTTT
TRBV28	once	.	TRBJ1-1	CASTGLFLPNTEAFF	TGTGCCAGCACCGGACTTTTTCTCCCGAACACTGAAGCTTTCTTT
TRBV28	.	.	TRBJ2-1	CASSIQGLWRDNEQFF	TGTGCCAGCAGCATCCAAGGATTGTGGCGGGACAATGAGCAGTTCTTC
TRBV28	.	.	TRBJ2-7	CASSLKRFNEQYF	TGTGCCAGCAGTTTAAAGAGGTTCAACGAGCAGTACTTC
TRBV23-1	.	.	TRBJ2-3	CASKASTSGGASTDTQYF	TGCGCCAGCAAAGCATCCACATCTGGCGGGGCTAGCACAGATACGCAGTATTTT
TRBV15	.	.	TRBJ2-1	CATSSYDRSSYNEQFF	TGTGCCACCAGCAGCTACGACAGGAGCTCCTACAATGAGCAGTTCTTC
TRBV28	.	TRBD1	TRBJ2-1	CASSLGTANEQFF	TGTGCCAGCAGTTTAGGGACAGCGAATGAGCAGTTCTTC